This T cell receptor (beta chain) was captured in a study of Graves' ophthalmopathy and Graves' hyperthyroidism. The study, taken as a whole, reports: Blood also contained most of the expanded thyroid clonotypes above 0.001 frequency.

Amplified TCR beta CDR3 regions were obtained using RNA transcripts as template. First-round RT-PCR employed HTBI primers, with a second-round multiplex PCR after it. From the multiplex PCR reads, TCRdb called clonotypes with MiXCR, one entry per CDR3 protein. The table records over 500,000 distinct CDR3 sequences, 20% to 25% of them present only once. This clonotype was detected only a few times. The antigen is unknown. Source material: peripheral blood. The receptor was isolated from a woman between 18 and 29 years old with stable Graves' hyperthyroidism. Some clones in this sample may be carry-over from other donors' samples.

CDR3 in amino acids: CASSLQGAREKLFF. Written as DNA, the CDR3 is TGTGCCAGCAGCTTACAGGGGGCTCGAGAAAAACTGTTTTTT. This chain connects TRBV7-2 to TRBJ1-4; 8 bases are a match to TRBD1. The CDR3 sequence is 14 residues long. The J segment lost 8 bases and the V segment lost 2 bases, leaving 4 bases of the junction unmatched. Germline values: CDR1 SGHTA, CDR2 FQGNSA.